These 27 T cell receptor beta chains originate from one sample sequenced in a study of cytomegalovirus exposure and HLA in healthy donors. Vbeta (60) and Jbeta (13) primers were used in the PCR. Assay: immunoSEQ multiplex PCR; the TCRdb copy retains only in-frame clones and omits some. The table lists about 220,000 clones, over 60% of them singletons. Input material: PBMCs. All receptors come from a male donor in good health and CMV-seronegative.

This chain connects TRBV9 to TRBJ1-2; TRBD1 might be the D (6 bases). CDR3 length: 13 residues. The germline CDR1 and CDR2 sequences are SGDLS and YYNGEE. Trimming removed 0 bases at V and 6 bases at J, with 9 bases between. This CDR3 reads CASSVEWGHGYTF. CDR3 coding DNA: TGTGCCAGCAGCGTAGAGTGGGGGCATGGCTACACCTTC. Full variable domain (outside the CDR3, taken from reference TRBV9 and TRBJ1-2): DSGVTQTPKHLITATGQRVTLRCSPRSGDLSVYWYQQSLDQGLQFLIQYYNGEERAKGNILERFSAQQFPDLHSELNLSSLELGDSALYFCASSVEWGHGYTFGSGTRLTVV.

This clone was observed a single time. The rearrangement uses TRBV4-2 and TRBJ2-3; 11 positions match TRBD2. Germline V gives CDR1 LGHNA, CDR2 YNFKEQ. V shed 0 bases and J 4 bases; nucleotides not matched to a gene: 9. The CDR3 totals 18 residues. In DNA, the CDR3 is TGTGCCAGCAGCCAAGATGGTTTTGTACTAGCGGGAGCAGATACGCAGTATTTT. Translation: CASSQDGFVLAGADTQYF.

This chain connects TRBV7-9 to TRBJ1-5; D ambiguous. The germline V gene encodes CDR1 SEHNR and CDR2 FQNEAQ (reference sequence). Trimming stripped 2 bases from V and 3 bases from J, with 8 bases between. There are 14 residues in the CDR3. The CDR3 DNA reads as TGTGCCAGCAGCTTAAACGGGGACAATCAGCCCCAGCATTTT. Its protein is CASSLNGDNQPQHF. Together with reference TRBV7-9 and TRBJ1-5, the CDR3 gives the full variable domain: DTGVSQNPRHKITKRGQNVTFRCDPISEHNRLYWYRQTLGQGPEFLTYFQNEAQLEKSRLLSDRFSAERPKGSFSTLEIQRTEQGDSAMYLCASSLNGDNQPQHFGDGTRLSIL.

V and J are TRBV5-1 and TRBJ2-7; D is uncertain. Germline CDR1 is SGHRS and CDR2 is YFSETQ. V was shortened by 3 bases and J by 0 bases, with 16 bases between the two germline ends. The CDR3 runs to 16 residues. The CDR3 DNA follows: TGCGCCAGCAGCTACGAGTCCCTAACCGCCTCCTACGAGCAGTACTTC. Its protein is CASSYESLTASYEQYF. Using reference TRBV5-1 and TRBJ2-7 for the parts outside the CDR3, the full variable domain is KAGVTQTPRYLIKTRGQQVTLSCSPISGHRSVSWYQQTPGQGLQFLFEYFSETQRNKGNFPGRFSGRQFSNSRSEMNVSTLELGDSALYLCASSYESLTASYEQYFGPGTRLTVT.

CDR3 residues: CASNRLATGELFF. In DNA, the CDR3 is TGTGCCAGTAATAGACTAGCGACCGGGGAGCTGTTTTTT. This chain uses TRBV19 with TRBJ2-2, with 8 bases that match TRBD2. Per germline, CDR1 LNHDA and CDR2 SQIVND (reference sequence). The length of the CDR3 is 13 residues. Trimming at V came to 7 bases and at J to 5 bases, leaving 3 bases not matched to a gene.

The chain couples TRBV9 to TRBJ1-2, with D perhaps matching TRBD1 (6 bases). This CDR3 is built from 13 residues. V was shortened by 0 bases and J by 6 bases, with 9 bases between the two germline ends. Germline CDR1 is SGDLS and CDR2 is YYNGEE. CDR3 in DNA: TGTGCCAGCAGCGTAGATCCAGGGGATGGCTACACCTTC. Protein product: CASSVDPGDGYTF.

The chain has TRBV10-1 and TRBJ1-6, with TRBD1 matching over 11 bases. The germline CDR1 and CDR2 sequences are WNHNN and SYGVQD (reference sequence). The CDR3 is made up of 15 amino acids. Losses at the gene ends were 3 bases for V and 8 bases for J; bases not matched to a gene: 3. In DNA form, the CDR3 reads TGCGCCAGCAGTGATACGGGACAGGGGGATTCACCCCTCCACTTT. Translating gives CASSDTGQGDSPLHF.

This clone was picked up a small number of times. The rearrangement links TRBV2 to TRBJ2-3; 7 positions agree with TRBD1. CDR1 is SNHLY, CDR2 FYNNEI, per germline. The V and J ends lost 3 bases and 8 bases, in that order; junction bases with no gene match: 5. The CDR3 totals 13 residues. CDR3 DNA sequence: TGTGCCAGCAGTGAGGGGACAGCCACTACGCAGTATTTT. It yields the protein CASSEGTATTQYF.

This chain links TRBV7-2 with TRBJ2-2; no reliable D call. V was clipped by 2 bases and J by 1 base, with 8 bases between them. Germline V lookup: CDR1 SGHTA, CDR2 FQGNSA. The CDR3 extends over 15 amino acids. CDR3: CASSLPSWNTGELFF. The CDR3 coding sequence is TGTGCCAGCAGCTTACCTAGTTGGAACACCGGGGAGCTGTTTTTT.

CDR3 sequence (DNA): TGTGCCAGCAGCTTAGCGTTTGGGGGGGGGCAAGAGACCCAGTACTTC. It is translated as CASSLAFGGGQETQYF. V and J are TRBV7-8 and TRBJ2-5; 7 nucleotides agree with TRBD2. Germline V gene sequence: CDR1 SGHVS, CDR2 FQNEAQ. The CDR3 contains 16 residues. The junction had 6 bases not matched to a gene; V was cut back by 0 bases and J by 2 bases.

This clone has a single count. V usage is TRBV9 and J usage is TRBJ2-5; TRBD2 aligns across 13 bases. The CDR3 runs to 16 residues. Looked up from germline, CDR1 is SGDLS and CDR2 is YYNGEE. V lost 3 bases, J lost 2 bases, and 4 bases stayed unmatched. CDR3: CASSEGLAGVQETQYF. CDR3 sequence (DNA): TGTGCCAGCAGCGAAGGACTAGCGGGGGTACAAGAGACCCAGTACTTC.

The chain uses TRBV28 and TRBJ2-3, with TRBD2 matching 8 bases. V gave up 2 bases and J gave up 2 bases; unmatched junction bases: 0. Germline V gene lookup returns CDR1 MDHEN and CDR2 SYDVKM. The CDR3 has 14 amino acids. CDR3 region: CASSLGLATDTQYF. The DNA of the CDR3 is TGTGCCAGCAGTTTAGGACTAGCCACAGATACGCAGTATTTT.

The genes are TRBV7-2 and TRBJ2-3; a possible D gene is TRBD1 (6 bases). This CDR3 has 14 amino acids. Trimming cost V 4 bases and J 4 bases, with 12 bases left between them. Germline values: CDR1 SGHTA, CDR2 FQGNSA. This CDR3 reads CASSSTGNPDTQYF. The DNA for the CDR3 is TGTGCCAGCAGCTCAACAGGGAATCCAGATACGCAGTATTTT.

V and J are TRBV18 and TRBJ1-5; 7 nucleotides align to TRBD1. With V trimmed by 3 bases and J by 5 bases, 10 bases remained unmatched. CDR1 KGHSH and CDR2 LQKENI come from the germline V gene. This CDR3 spans 16 amino acids. The CDR3, as DNA: TGTGCCAGCTCACCCCCGGACAGGAGGTCGGATCAGCCCCAGCATTTT. This encodes CASSPPDRRSDQPQHF.

The rearrangement links TRBV7-9 to TRBJ2-1; 11 bases are a match to TRBD1. Per the germline V gene, CDR1 is SEHNR and CDR2 is FQNEAQ (reference sequence). The V and J ends lost 11 bases and 8 bases, in that order; junction bases with no gene match: 8. The length of the CDR3 is 13 residues. The CDR3 sequence: CASPGQGVYEQFF. The CDR3 DNA follows: TGTGCCTCTCCGGGACAGGGGGTCTATGAGCAGTTCTTC.

This clone showed up just once. Other DNA sequences within the sample encode an identical CDR3. The V call is TRBV7-3, the J call TRBJ1-1; D is possibly TRBD1 (5 bases). CDR1 and CDR2 from the germline V gene are SGHTA and FQGTGA. V lost 5 bases and J 2 bases, leaving 9 bases between the germline ends. The CDR3 runs 13 residues. The CDR3 here is CASSRGVNTEAFF. CDR3 DNA: TGTGCCAGCAGCCGGGGGGTTAACACTGAAGCTTTCTTT. The whole variable domain, filled in from reference TRBV7-3 and TRBJ1-1, reads GAGVSQTPSNKVTEKGKYVELRCDPISGHTALYWYRQSLGQGPEFLIYFQGTGAADDSGLPNDRFFAVRPEGSVSTLKIQRTERGDSAVYLCASSRGVNTEAFFGQGTRLTVV.

In this sample, this clone turned up a few times. The rearrangement joins TRBV11-1 to TRBJ2-7; 9 positions match TRBD1. Germline values: CDR1 SGHAT, CDR2 FQDESV (reference sequence). The trim removed 3 bases at V and 7 bases at J, leaving 7 bases unmatched. CDR3 length equals 14 residues. This chain's CDR3 is CASSFPGQGAEQYF. The CDR3 DNA is TGTGCCAGCAGCTTCCCGGGACAGGGAGCAGAGCAGTACTTC.

The chain uses TRBV19 and TRBJ1-2; D might be TRBD1 (6 bases). This CDR3 spans 15 amino acids. Deletions cut 6 bases from V and 4 bases from J, with 18 bases between. Germline V CDR1 and CDR2: LNHDA, SQIVND (reference sequence). CDR3 amino acids: CASRLSGGAGYGYTF. The CDR3 DNA is TGTGCCAGTAGGCTCTCGGGGGGCGCGGGCTATGGCTACACCTTC.

The V and J genes are TRBV9 and TRBJ2-3; possible D gene TRBD2, 6 bases. This CDR3 has 16 amino acids. Trimming took off 3 bases at V and 0 bases at J, with 14 bases between the two ends. Germline V gene lookup returns CDR1 SGDLS and CDR2 YYNGEE. The CDR3 reads CASSGGTATSTDTQYF. CDR3 coding DNA: TGTGCCAGCAGCGGAGGGACTGCCACTAGCACAGATACGCAGTATTTT.

The chain joins TRBV27 to TRBJ2-1, with 12 bases lining up with TRBD2. CDR1 and CDR2 from the germline V gene are MNHEY and SMNVEV (reference sequence). J gave up 1 base and V 5 bases, and 6 bases lay outside the gene matches. CDR3 size: 17 residues. The chain's CDR3 is CASSILTSGGSYNEQFF. The CDR3 DNA follows: TGTGCCAGCAGTATATTGACTAGCGGGGGTTCCTACAATGAGCAGTTCTTC.

This chain uses TRBV9 with TRBJ2-1, with TRBD2 matching over 15 bases. Germline lookup yields CDR1 SGDLS and CDR2 YYNGEE. The V gene end was trimmed by 4 bases and the J gene end by 4 bases; junction bases not matched to a gene: 6. The CDR3 is made up of 17 amino acids. The CDR3 coding sequence is TGTGCCAGCAGCCCGGGGACTAGCGGGGGGCCGTACAATGAGCAGTTCTTC. As protein: CASSPGTSGGPYNEQFF.

The rearrangement links TRBV4-3 to TRBJ1-4; 8 bases are shared with TRBD1. Germline V CDR1 and CDR2: LGHNA, YSLEER. The CDR3 loop spans 16 amino acids. J was trimmed by 5 bases and V by 4 bases; bases with no gene match: 9. This CDR3 reads CASSRLTGGRNEKLFF. CDR3 coding DNA: TGCGCCAGCAGCCGGCTCACAGGGGGGCGGAATGAAAAACTGTTTTTT.

Only a few counts were recorded for this clone. The CDR3 DNA sequence: TGTGCCAGCAGCTTAGGCCGGGGCGGGACGACCTACGAGCAGTACTTC. This encodes CASSLGRGGTTYEQYF. The chain couples TRBV13 to TRBJ2-7; a possible D gene is TRBD2 (6 bases). This CDR3 comprises 16 residues. The V end lost 0 bases, the J end lost 2 bases, and 14 bases lay between the germline ends. Germline loops: CDR1 PRHDT, CDR2 FYEKMQ (reference sequence).

This clone came up a few times. The J gene is TRBJ1-3, the V gene TRBV9, with D tentatively TRBD1 (5 bases). The ends were cut back, 0 bases at V and 7 bases at J, with 8 bases in the middle. The length of the CDR3 is 13 residues. The V gene's germline CDR1 is SGDLS and CDR2 YYNGEE. CDR3 DNA: TGTGCCAGCAGCGTAGCAGCAGGGAACACCATATATTTT. This encodes CASSVAAGNTIYF. Full variable domain (outside the CDR3, taken from reference TRBV9 and TRBJ1-3): DSGVTQTPKHLITATGQRVTLRCSPRSGDLSVYWYQQSLDQGLQFLIQYYNGEERAKGNILERFSAQQFPDLHSELNLSSLELGDSALYFCASSVAAGNTIYFGEGSWLTVV.

This clone has only one observation. This chain links TRBV5-1 with TRBJ1-4; no firm D call. The CDR3 spans 13 residues. V dropped 5 bases and J dropped 4 bases, with 9 bases sitting between them. Germline CDR1 SGHRS, CDR2 YFSETQ. CDR3 sequence: CASSGEVNEKLFF. Here the CDR3 DNA reads TGCGCCAGCAGTGGGGAGGTTAATGAAAAACTGTTTTTT.

This CDR3 reads CASWSSGIAHYEQYF. In DNA, the CDR3 is TGTGCCAGCTGGAGTAGCGGGATTGCCCACTACGAGCAGTACTTC. V gene TRBV28 combines with J gene TRBJ2-5; 8 positions match TRBD2. The end of the DNA is better explained by TRBJ2-7, so the J call may be wrong. This CDR3 comprises 15 residues. Germline values: CDR1 MDHEN, CDR2 SYDVKM.

The sample holds one count of this clone. The rearrangement links TRBV7-3 to TRBJ2-1; TRBD2 matches at 14 bases. The trim removed 5 bases at V and 12 bases at J, leaving 12 bases unmatched. Germline V gene lookup returns CDR1 SGHTA and CDR2 FQGTGA. The CDR3 has 16 amino acids. The CDR3 reads CASSDLGTSGSGRQFF. In nucleotides, the CDR3 is TGTGCCAGCAGCGATTTAGGGACTAGCGGGAGTGGTCGGCAGTTCTTC.